Below, one T cell receptor (beta chain) is given with its context. The record originates from a study of T cell responses to AZD1222 COVID-19 vaccine. Study-level information: Both about-4-week and about-12-week second-dose recipients were combined.

Sequencing was performed with immunoSEQ multiplex PCR; in TCRdb, only in-frame clones are kept and a portion is missing. Among 89,000 or so clones, 65% to 90% were seen once, and the ten largest hold about 7.5%. This receptor was obtained from an adult in good health. Sequencing was performed on peripheral blood, taken on day 0 of AZD1222 vaccination.

CDR3 sequence reads: CATSRGRETQYF. CDR3 nucleotide sequence: TGTGCCACCAGCAGAGGGCGAGAGACCCAGTACTTC. V usage is TRBV15 and J usage is TRBJ2-5; no clear D. Per germline, CDR1 LNHNV and CDR2 YYDKDF (reference sequence). The CDR3 has 12 amino acids. The ends were cut back, 1 base at V and 4 bases at J, with 4 bases in the middle. Using reference TRBV15 and TRBJ2-5 for the parts outside the CDR3, the full variable domain is DAMVIQNPRYQVTQFGKPVTLSCSQTLNHNVMYWYQQKSSQAPKLLFHYYDKDFNNEADTPDNFQSRRPNTSFCFLDIRSPGLGDTAMYLCATSRGRETQYFGPGTRLLVL.